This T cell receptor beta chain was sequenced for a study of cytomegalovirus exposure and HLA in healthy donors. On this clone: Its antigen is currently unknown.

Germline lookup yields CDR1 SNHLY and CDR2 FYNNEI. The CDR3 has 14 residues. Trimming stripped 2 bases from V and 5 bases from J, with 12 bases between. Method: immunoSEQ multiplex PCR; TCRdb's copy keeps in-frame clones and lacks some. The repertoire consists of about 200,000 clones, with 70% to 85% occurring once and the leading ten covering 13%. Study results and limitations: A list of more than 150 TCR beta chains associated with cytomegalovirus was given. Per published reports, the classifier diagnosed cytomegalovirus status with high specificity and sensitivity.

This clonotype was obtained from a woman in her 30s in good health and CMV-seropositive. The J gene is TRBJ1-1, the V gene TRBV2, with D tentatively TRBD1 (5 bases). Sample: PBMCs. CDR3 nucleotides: TGTGCCAGCAGTGAACTGCGGGGGTTGACTGAAGCTTTCTTT. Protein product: CASSELRGLTEAFF. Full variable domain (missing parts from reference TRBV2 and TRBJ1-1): EPEVTQTPSHQVTQMGQEVILRCVPISNHLYFYWYRQILGQKVEFLVSFYNNEISEKSEIFDDQFSVERPDGSNFTLKIRSTKLEDSAMYFCASSELRGLTEAFFGQGTRLTVV.